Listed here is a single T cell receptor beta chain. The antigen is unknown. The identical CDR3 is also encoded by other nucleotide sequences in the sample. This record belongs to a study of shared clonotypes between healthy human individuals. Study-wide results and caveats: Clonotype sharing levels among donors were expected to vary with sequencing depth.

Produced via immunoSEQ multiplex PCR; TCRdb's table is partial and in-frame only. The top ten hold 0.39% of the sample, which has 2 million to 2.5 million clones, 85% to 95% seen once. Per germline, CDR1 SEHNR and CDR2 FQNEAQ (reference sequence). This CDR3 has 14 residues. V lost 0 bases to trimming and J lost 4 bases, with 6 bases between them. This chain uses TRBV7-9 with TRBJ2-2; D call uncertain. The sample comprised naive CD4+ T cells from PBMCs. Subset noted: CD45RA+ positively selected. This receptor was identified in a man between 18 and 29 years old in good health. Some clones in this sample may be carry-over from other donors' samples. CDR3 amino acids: CASSLAGPTGELFF. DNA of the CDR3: TGTGCCAGCAGCTTAGCTGGACCCACCGGGGAGCTGTTTTTT.